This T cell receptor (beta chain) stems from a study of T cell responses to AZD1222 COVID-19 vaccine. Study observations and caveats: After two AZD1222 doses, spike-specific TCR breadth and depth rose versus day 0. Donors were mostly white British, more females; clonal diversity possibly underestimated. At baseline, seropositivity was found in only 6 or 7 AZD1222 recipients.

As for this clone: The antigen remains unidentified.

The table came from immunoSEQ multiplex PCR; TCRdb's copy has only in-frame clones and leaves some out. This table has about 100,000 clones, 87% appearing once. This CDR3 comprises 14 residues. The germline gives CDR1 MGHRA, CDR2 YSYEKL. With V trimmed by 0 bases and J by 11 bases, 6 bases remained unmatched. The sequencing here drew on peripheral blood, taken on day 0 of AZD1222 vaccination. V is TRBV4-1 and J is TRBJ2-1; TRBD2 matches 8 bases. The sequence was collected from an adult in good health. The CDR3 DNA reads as TGCGCCAGCAGCCAAGACTCGGCGGGAGGCCAGCAGTTCTTC. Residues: CASSQDSAGGQQFF.